This T cell receptor (beta chain) was recovered during a study of cytomegalovirus exposure and HLA in healthy donors. General observations from the study: A later analysis reported that several of the most significant clusters appeared to be linked to common viral pathogens, among them Epstein-Barr virus.

PCR was performed using 60 Vbeta and 13 Jbeta primers. The repertoire was sequenced with immunoSEQ multiplex PCR; TCRdb's copy has only in-frame clones and lacks some. The table shows around 200,000 clones, with 77% occurring only once. Concerning this clone: The target antigen is unknown.

The TCR sequence derives from a woman aged 55-70 years in good health and CMV-seropositive. Material for sequencing was PBMCs.

The CDR3 DNA is TGCGCCAGCAGCTTGGCCAGGGGCGGCACCGGGGAGCTGTTTTTT. It is translated as CASSLARGGTGELFF. V usage is TRBV5-1 and J usage is TRBJ2-2; TRBD1 might be the D (6 bases). The CDR3 extends over 15 amino acids. The germline V gene encodes CDR1 SGHRS and CDR2 YFSETQ. V lost 0 bases to trimming and J lost 4 bases, with 10 bases between them.